This T cell receptor (beta chain) was identified during a study of blood T cell repertoires in COVID-19. Study-level information: The analysed material was cDNA or gDNA that came from T cells, B-cell-depleted T cells, or PBMCs.

The CDR3 runs to 18 residues. The germline gives CDR1 SEHNR, CDR2 FQNEAQ (reference sequence). Trimming cost V 5 bases and J 4 bases, with 24 bases left between them. Grouping used clinical history reported by participants in a survey and questionnaire. Original processing methods: Reference gene primer amplification in the assay estimated nucleated cell counts. The method was immunoSEQ multiplex PCR; TCRdb's version includes in-frame clones alone and lacks a portion of them. That table supplies the V and J calls and clone size; D and trimming were determined from the DNA. The sample holds 250,000 to 300,000 clones; about four fifths are singletons and the top ten take approximately 5%.

The TCR was taken from a middle-aged man who had been exposed to COVID-19. The chain has TRBV7-9 and TRBJ2-1; a possible D gene is TRBD1 (5 bases). The sequenced material came from PBMCs or T cells enriched from blood (not recorded which). CDR3 nucleotides: TGTGCCAGCAGCCCAAGGCCGGTAAGGGAAGGGGTATACAATGAGCAGTTCTTC. It specifies CASSPRPVREGVYNEQFF. Full variable domain (remainder filled in from reference TRBV7-9 and TRBJ2-1): DTGVSQNPRHKITKRGQNVTFRCDPISEHNRLYWYRQTLGQGPEFLTYFQNEAQLEKSRLLSDRFSAERPKGSFSTLEIQRTEQGDSAMYLCASSPRPVREGVYNEQFFGPGTRLTVL.